This TCR beta chain was identified in a study of Ad26.COV2.S vaccination and SARS-CoV-2 variants. The wider study: Intramuscular Ad26.COV2.S doses were given once or twice, 56 days apart. Study-wide results and limits: The study found higher spike-specific TCR breadth in vaccine than placebo recipients. CD8+ and CD4+ T cells specific for spike reportedly responded with substantial breadth after vaccination.

Treatment defined: some 20 received Ad26.COV2.S at low or high dose, single or two shots; about five received placebo; per-sample allocation not given. Sampling was done on day 63 after the first vaccine or placebo injection. Sequencing was performed with immunoSEQ multiplex PCR; in TCRdb, only in-frame clones are kept and a portion is missing. Seen here are about 350,000 clones, about 86% observed once, and the top ten hold about 10%. With respect to this clone: No antigen is known for it.

The receptor's source is a person between 18 and 65 years old who received the Ad26.COV2.S COVID-19 vaccine or a placebo. The sequencing here drew on peripheral blood, taken in a trial of Ad26.COV2.S vaccine versus placebo.

The CDR3 bases are TGTGCCAGCAGTTTCAGACCTAGCACAGATACGCAGTATTTT. Residues: CASSFRPSTDTQYF. The chain combines TRBV28 with TRBJ2-3; D is unclear. Trimming removed 3 bases from V and 0 bases from J, with 7 bases in between. CDR3 length equals 14 residues. CDR1 is MDHEN, CDR2 SYDVKM, per germline. The full variable domain, in which reference TRBV28 and TRBJ2-3 provide the parts outside the CDR3, is DVKVTQSSRYLVKRTGEKVFLECVQDMDHENMFWYRQDPGLGLRLIYFSYDVKMKEKGDIPEGYSVSREKKERFSLILESASTNQTSMYLCASSFRPSTDTQYFGPGTRLTVL.